This section outlines one T cell receptor beta chain sequence together with its context. The entry originates in a study of blood T cell repertoires in COVID-19. In the study overall: The United States, Italy and Spain supplied acute and convalescent COVID-19 samples. PBMCs, B-cell-depleted T cells, or T cells provided the cDNA or gDNA that made up the material.

Under the authors' procedure: Counts of nucleated cells, estimated from reference gene primer amplification, were obtained. Assay used: immunoSEQ multiplex PCR; TCRdb lists only in-frame clones, some missing. That table is the source of V, J and clone size, and D and trimming were worked out from the DNA. Of some 140,000 clones listed, approximately 84% are singletons. V shed 5 bases and J 4 bases; nucleotides not matched to a gene: 8. There are 15 residues in the CDR3. Germline V gives CDR1 MNHEY, CDR2 SMNVEV (reference sequence). The source material was peripheral blood. The sequence came from a woman at least 80 years old with acute or convalescent COVID-19. The gene calls are TRBV27 and TRBJ1-2; TRBD1 aligns across 9 bases. The chain's CDR3 is CASSPRDRVFYGYTF. The CDR3 DNA reads as TGTGCCAGCAGTCCCCGGGACAGGGTTTTCTATGGCTACACCTTC.